The clone carrying this TCR beta chain was seen more than once but under ten times. TCR beta CDR3 sequences were amplified from RNA transcripts. Carried out on the TCR CDR3, a first-round RT-PCR used the HTBI primer set. TCRdb re-analysed the multiplex PCR reads in MiXCR, keeping a single row per CDR3 protein. The sample lists some 460,000 distinct CDR3 sequences; about a sixth were seen once. This sample stems from a study of T cells in Graves' hyperthyroidism and ophthalmopathy. The germline CDR1 and CDR2 sequences are LNHDA and SQIVND (reference sequence). The CDR3 loop spans 15 amino acids. Deletions cut 5 bases from V and 7 bases from J, with 17 bases between. Patients were aged 18 to 65, had disease duration under 2 months, and had newly diagnosed hyperthyroidism. Those patients with uncontrolled infection, other autoimmune disease, pregnancy or lactation were excluded.

The rearrangement uses TRBV19 and TRBJ1-4, with D possibly being TRBD1 (5 bases). Sequencing used blood. This clonotype was obtained from a woman under 30 with Graves' hyperthyroidism. CDR3 DNA: TGTGCCAGTAGTTCCTCAGGGACTCGGGGTGAAAAACTGTTTTTT. This encodes CASSSSGTRGEKLFF.